Following are 9 T cell receptor beta chains from one sample sequenced in a study of regulatory T cells in long-lasting Graves disease (dated by TCRdb to the early 2020s). Libraries came from multiplex PCR. Sequencing took place on an Illumina HiSeq 4000. TCR beta libraries were built with iRepertoire HTBI primers and Arm-PCR amplification of CDR3 regions. TCRdb reprocessed the public reads (quality trimming at Q25 with fastp, clone calling with MiXCR) and kept in-frame beta chains. Entries are consolidated by CDR3 protein sequence, retaining the most common genes and DNA. This sample gives 500,000 or so distinct CDR3 sequences in total; around 15% of them show up just once. Around a sixth of the sample is held by the ten biggest clonotypes. The meaning of the sample's time point label: newly diagnosed GD, antithyroid drugs for less than 3 months. For both TCR sequencing and RNA sequencing, RNA was extracted from PBMCs in TRIzol.

These sequences were also reported in another study, on T cells in Graves' hyperthyroidism and ophthalmopathy.

This specimen consisted of peripheral blood mononuclear cells (PBMCs), obtained at new diagnosis, from a patient treated with antithyroid drugs. These TCRs come from a woman aged 45 to 65 with Graves disease. Donor details come from another sample of the same person, matched by shared clones.

The chain joins TRBV12-3 or TRBV12-4 to TRBJ1-6; maybe TRBD1 (5 bases). The CDR3 sequence is 14 residues long. Between the trimmed V and J ends, which lost 4 bases and 5 bases, there was a span of 9 bases. The CDR3 here is CASSWDGHNSPLHF. CDR3 nucleotide sequence: TGTGCCAGCAGTTGGGACGGTCATAATTCACCCCTCCACTTT.

Only a few counts were recorded for this clonotype. The chain is built from TRBV5-1 and TRBJ2-4; weak D call: TRBD2 (5 bases). This CDR3 has 15 amino acids. From germline, CDR1 is SGHRS and CDR2 YFSETQ. Trimming stripped 0 bases from V and 3 bases from J, with 10 bases between. The CDR3 here is CASSLGGSRKNIQYF. DNA for the CDR3: TGCGCCAGCAGCTTGGGAGGGAGTCGCAAAAACATTCAGTACTTC.

This clonotype occurred a few times. V is TRBV28 and J is TRBJ2-3; 11 nucleotides align to TRBD2. V dropped 5 bases and J dropped 4; count of bases not matched to a gene: 11. There are 17 residues in the CDR3. The germline V gene has CDR1 MDHEN and CDR2 SYDVKM. CDR3 in DNA: TGTGCCAGCAGTACGACTAGCGGGACCCCTATGTCAGATACGCAGTATTTT. This translates into CASSTTSGTPMSDTQYF.

This clonotype was seen at least ten times. The chain links TRBV20-1 to TRBJ1-4, with D maybe TRBD1 (5 bases). There are 12 residues in the CDR3. CDR1 DFQATT and CDR2 SNEGSKA come from the germline V gene (reference sequence). Trimming took 7 bases from V and 4 from J, leaving 10 bases between them. The CDR3, as DNA: TGCAGTGTCCGGGACCTTAATGAAAAACTGTTTTTT. It codes for CSVRDLNEKLFF.

A remark on this clonotype: This may stem from a read error, because a much larger clone lies one nucleotide away. The rearrangement links TRBV5-1 to TRBJ2-3; D is unclear. There are 14 residues in the CDR3. Looked up from germline, CDR1 is SGHRS and CDR2 is YFSETQ. The CDR3 loop is CASSLGDSRDTRYF. CDR3 DNA sequence: TGCGCCAGCAGCTTGGGAGATAGCAGAGATACGCGGTATTTT.

This clonotype was counted ten times or more. The rearrangement uses TRBV6-1 and TRBJ2-5; 9 bases are a match to TRBD1. CDR1 MNHNS and CDR2 SASEGT come from the germline V gene. The J segment lost 5 bases and the V segment lost 6 bases, leaving 10 bases of the junction unmatched. CDR3 length: 15 residues. The CDR3 here is CASRPPGQGGETQYF. The CDR3 DNA reads TGTGCCAGCAGGCCTCCGGGACAGGGTGGGGAGACCCAGTACTTC.

This clonotype was observed at least ten times. V usage is TRBV28 and J usage is TRBJ2-3; TRBD2 aligns across 7 bases. The germline V gene has CDR1 MDHEN and CDR2 SYDVKM. The CDR3 runs 16 residues. V lost 7 bases to trimming and J lost 4 bases; unmatched junction nucleotides: 14. CDR3 protein: CASNPGGGSRADTQYF. In DNA, the CDR3 is TGTGCCAGCAACCCCGGCGGCGGGAGTCGGGCAGATACGCAGTATTTT. Full variable domain (remainder filled in from reference TRBV28 and TRBJ2-3): DVKVTQSSRYLVKRTGEKVFLECVQDMDHENMFWYRQDPGLGLRLIYFSYDVKMKEKGDIPEGYSVSREKKERFSLILESASTNQTSMYLCASNPGGGSRADTQYFGPGTRLTVL.

This clonotype was observed a few times. The chain carries TRBV7-2 and TRBJ1-1; D is unresolved. The CDR3 has 14 amino acids. Trimming took 4 bases from V and 0 from J, leaving 9 bases between them. Germline assignment: CDR1 SGHTA and CDR2 FQGNSA. The CDR3 loop is CASSYSWVNTEAFF. DNA for the CDR3: TGTGCCAGCAGCTACAGCTGGGTGAACACTGAAGCTTTCTTT.

At least ten counts were recorded for this clonotype. The chain carries TRBV6-5 and TRBJ2-7; perhaps D is TRBD1 or TRBD2 (5 bases each). Deletions cut 2 bases from V and 4 bases from J, with 15 bases between. Germline CDR1 and CDR2: MNHEY and SVGAGI. The CDR3 extends over 15 amino acids. CDR3 nucleotides: TGTGCCAGCAGTTACGGGGGATCTAGCAGTTACGAGCAGTACTTC. Protein sequence: CASSYGGSSSYEQYF.